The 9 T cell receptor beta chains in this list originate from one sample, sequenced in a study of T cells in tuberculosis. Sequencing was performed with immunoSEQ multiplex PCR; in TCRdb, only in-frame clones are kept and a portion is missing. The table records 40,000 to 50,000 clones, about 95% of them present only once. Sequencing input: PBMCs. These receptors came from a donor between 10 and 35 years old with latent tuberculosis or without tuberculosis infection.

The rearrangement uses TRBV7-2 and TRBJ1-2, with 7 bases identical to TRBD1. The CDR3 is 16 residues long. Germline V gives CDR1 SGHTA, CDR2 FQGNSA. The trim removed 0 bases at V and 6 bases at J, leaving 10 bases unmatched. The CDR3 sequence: CASSLAATGLSDGYTF. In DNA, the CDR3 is TGTGCCAGCAGCTTAGCTGCGACAGGGTTAAGTGATGGCTACACCTTC.

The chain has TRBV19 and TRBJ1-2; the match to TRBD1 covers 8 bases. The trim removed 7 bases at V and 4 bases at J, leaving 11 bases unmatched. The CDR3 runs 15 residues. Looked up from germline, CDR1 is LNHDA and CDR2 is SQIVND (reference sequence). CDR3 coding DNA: TGTGCCAGTACTACAGGACAGGGTACGATCTATGGCTACACCTTC. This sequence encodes CASTTGQGTIYGYTF.

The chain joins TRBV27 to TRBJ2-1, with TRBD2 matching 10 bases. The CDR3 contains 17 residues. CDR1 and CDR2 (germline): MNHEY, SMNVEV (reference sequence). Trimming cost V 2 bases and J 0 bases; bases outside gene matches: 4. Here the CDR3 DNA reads TGTGCCAGCAGTTTACCTAGCGGGGGCCCCTCCTACAATGAGCAGTTCTTC. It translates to CASSLPSGGPSYNEQFF.

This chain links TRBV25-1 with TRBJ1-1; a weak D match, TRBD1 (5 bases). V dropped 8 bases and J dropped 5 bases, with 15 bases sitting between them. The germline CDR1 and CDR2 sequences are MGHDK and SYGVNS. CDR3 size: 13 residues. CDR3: CASGDLGGTEAFF. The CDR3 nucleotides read TGTGCCAGCGGAGACCTGGGGGGAACTGAAGCTTTCTTT.

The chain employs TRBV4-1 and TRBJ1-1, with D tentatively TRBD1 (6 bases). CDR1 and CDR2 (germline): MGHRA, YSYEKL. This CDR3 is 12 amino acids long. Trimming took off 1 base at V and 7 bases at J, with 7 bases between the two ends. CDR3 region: CASSQGQVEAFF. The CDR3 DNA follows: TGCGCCAGCAGCCAAGGACAGGTTGAAGCTTTCTTT.

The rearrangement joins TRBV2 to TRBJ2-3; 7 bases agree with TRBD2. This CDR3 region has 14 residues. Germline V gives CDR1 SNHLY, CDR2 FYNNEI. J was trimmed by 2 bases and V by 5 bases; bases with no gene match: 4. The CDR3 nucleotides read TGTGCCAGCAGTTCCGGGACTACCACAGATACGCAGTATTTT. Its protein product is CASSSGTTTDTQYF.

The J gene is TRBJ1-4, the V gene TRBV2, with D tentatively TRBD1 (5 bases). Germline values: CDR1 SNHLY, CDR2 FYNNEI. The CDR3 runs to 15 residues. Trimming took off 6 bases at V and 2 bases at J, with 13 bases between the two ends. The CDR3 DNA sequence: TGTGCCAGCAGGCCGGACGGGGGGACTAATGAAAAACTGTTTTTT. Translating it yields CASRPDGGTNEKLFF.

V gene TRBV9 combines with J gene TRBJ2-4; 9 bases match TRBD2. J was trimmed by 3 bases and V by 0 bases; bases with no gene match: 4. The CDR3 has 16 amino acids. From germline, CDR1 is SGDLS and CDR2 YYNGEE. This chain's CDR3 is CASSVDQRGDKNIQYF. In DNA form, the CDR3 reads TGTGCCAGCAGCGTAGACCAGCGGGGGGACAAAAACATTCAGTACTTC.

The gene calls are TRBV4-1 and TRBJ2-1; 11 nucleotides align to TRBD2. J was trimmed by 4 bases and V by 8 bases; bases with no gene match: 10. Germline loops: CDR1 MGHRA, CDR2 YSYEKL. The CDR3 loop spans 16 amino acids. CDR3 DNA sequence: TGCGCCAGCGCCCTAGCGGGGGGCCTCCCGTACAATGAGCAGTTCTTC. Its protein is CASALAGGLPYNEQFF.